The entry below describes one T cell receptor (beta chain). The antigen is not known. The assay was immunoSEQ multiplex PCR, and TCRdb's table has in-frame clones only and misses some. The sample yields approximately 5,800 clones, less than 90% seen once. This specimen comes from a study of hypomethylating agent response in myelodysplastic syndrome. As for the study in general: A diploid cytogenetic profile was most common; mean age 72.2 +/- 6.3 years. Of roughly 10 patients, about 5 carried TET2, the most frequent mutation. Responders were about 6 patients with complete response or hematologic improvement; roughly 5 were non-responders. Study-wide points: Healthy controls were not age-matched to MDS patients, possibly affecting comparisons.

The ends were cut back, 2 bases at V and 6 bases at J, with 8 bases in the middle. Germline CDR1 is SNHLY and CDR2 is FYNNEI. The CDR3 runs to 12 residues. This chain uses TRBV2 with TRBJ2-7; D is uncertain. The receptor's source is a human donor with myelodysplastic syndrome. Sequenced material: bone marrow, taken before or after starting hypomethylating agent treatment for myelodysplastic syndrome (not recorded which). Here the CDR3 reads CASSEFLVEQYF. The DNA of the CDR3 is TGTGCCAGCAGTGAATTTTTGGTCGAGCAGTACTTC.